This record covers a single TCR beta chain. Its cognate antigen has yet to be identified. Base qualities are not at hand, and no much larger clone is one base apart. The meaning of the sample's treatment or condition label: around 19 received Ad26.COV2.S at low or high dose, single or two shots; about 5 received placebo; per-sample allocation not given. Repertoires of vaccine and placebo recipients were sequenced from samples collected on day 63 after the first injection. Between 29 July and 7 August 2020, Cohort 1b enrolled about two dozen adults aged 18-55 years at one site in Boston, USA. Ad26.COV2.S was a replication-incompetent adenovirus type 26 vector expressing a prefusion-stabilized SARS-CoV-2 spike protein from the original Wuhan strain. The CDR1 and CDR2 encoded by the germline V gene are KGHDR and SFDVKD. Including the terminal cysteine and phenylalanine, the CDR3 comprises 17 residues. Of all the DNA, just the CDR3 is kept, 51 bases in frame from base 1. The germline V and J ends show losses of 4 bases and 0 bases respectively, and no gene match explains 4 bases of the junction.

The immunoSEQ Assay was the method used to sequence TCRbeta CDR3 regions. After extraction, genomic DNA underwent amplification by bias-controlled multiplex PCR, followed by high-throughput sequencing. The authors' pipeline ran thus. To quantify the absolute abundance of each unique TCRbeta CDR3 region, sequences were collapsed and filtered. T cell fraction was estimated by normalization of TCRbeta template counts to usable DNA, with usable DNA being measured through amplification of reference genes present in all nucleated cells. Repertoire TCRs were annotated as SARS-CoV-2-specific when V gene, CDR3 amino acid sequence and J gene were exactly matched to a known reactive TCR set. MIRA supplied the reference SARS-CoV-2 TCR set, which was filtered for enrichment in COVID-19-positive ImmuneCODE repertoires so that public or cross-reactive TCRs were removed. Based on the MIRA antigens, annotated TCRs were further analysed at the level of specific ORF or position within ORF. Breadth was defined as the number of annotated unique rearrangements divided by the total number of unique productive rearrangements, and depth was defined as the summed frequency of the annotated unique rearrangements. Two-sided Wilcoxon rank-sum tests were applied when comparing TCR breadth between groups. As stored in TCRdb, this immuneACCESS dataset retains in-frame rearrangements with V and J assigned. A fraction of the clones does not appear; measured against another copy, unresolved V genes explain less than half of the discrepancy, and the remainder lacks a known reason. That table supplies the V and J calls and clone size; D and trimming were determined from the DNA. For this sample the table gives hundreds of thousands of clones, of which 89% were detected only once. Jointly, the top ten make up around 1.4% of the sample.

The data derive from a study of Ad26.COV2.S vaccination and SARS-CoV-2 variants (dated by TCRdb to the early 2020s). With regard to the full study: Donors in the vaccine arm were drawn from COV1001, a phase I-IIa trial of Ad26.COV2.S in healthy adults that was multicentre, randomized, double-blind and placebo-controlled. Blinding of investigators to trial group allocation was maintained during experiments and outcome assessment. Participants in the trial were split at random into five groups of five each, receiving low-dose or high-dose Ad26.COV2.S once or twice, or else placebo on both occasions. TCRbeta repertoire sequencing was used to assess the specificity and breadth of SARS-CoV-2-reactive T cell receptors after Ad26.COV2.S vaccination. Dosing of Ad26.COV2.S was intramuscular, at either 5x10^10 or 1x10^11 viral particles, delivered as one shot or as two shots spaced 56 days apart. The TCR-sequenced set comprised around 30 samples: approximately 19 Ad26.COV2.S vaccine recipients, 5 placebo recipients and 8 SARS-CoV-2 convalescent individuals. Study-wide findings and limitations: The study was not powered for comparison of responses between vaccine doses or regimens. After vaccination, spike-specific CD8+ and CD4+ T cell responses were reported to show substantial breadth. Spike-specific TCR breadth was higher in Ad26.COV2.S recipients than in placebo recipients (P = 0.0014). Non-spike TCR breadth was comparable between vaccine and placebo recipients, consistent with the vaccine containing only spike. The authors noted that total T cell responses may have been underestimated by the TCR breadth and depth analyses.

This specimen was peripheral blood, taken in a trial of Ad26.COV2.S vaccine versus placebo. The V and J segments used are TRBV24-1 and TRBJ2-4; TRBD2 fits 11 bases in the junction. The sequence was obtained from a person between 18 and 59 years old who received the Ad26.COV2.S COVID-19 vaccine or a placebo. CDR3 reads: CATSDGTSGVAKNIQYF. The nucleotides read TGTGCCACCAGTGACGGGACTAGCGGAGTAGCCAAAAACATTCAGTACTTC.